A selection of T cell receptor beta chains follows, all from one sample in a study. TCRdb independently ran MiXCR on the RT-PCR reads; one entry per CDR3 protein. The data contain 650,000 to 800,000 distinct CDR3 sequences, 11% to 15% of them seen just once; the ten biggest clones take up about 3.6%. Sample: memory CD4+ T cells from blood. The source of these receptors is a female donor in good health, serving as a healthy control. Both conserved end residues are part of each CDR3. The order of the fields is J gene, V gene, D gene, clone size, CDR3 length, CDR3 DNA, CDR3 protein. A D gene is named only where the DNA matches it firmly. Only part of the rows carry a size: once, few, many, or a class if the clone is expanded.

TRBJ2-2 | TRBV20-1 | NA | few | 14 | TGCAGTGCTAGAGTCTCACATTCAACCGGGGAGCTGTTTTTT | CSARVSHSTGELFF
TRBJ2-5 | TRBV6-5 | NA | few | 13 | TGTGCCAGCAGAACACAGGGGAGGGTGACCCAGTACTTC | CASRTQGRVTQYF
TRBJ1-6 | TRBV5-6 | NA | many | 15 | TGTGCCAGCAGCTTGGGTCAAACGGCTCGGTCACCCCTCCACTTT | CASSLGQTARSPLHF
TRBJ2-7 | TRBV7-2 | NA | NA | 14 | TGTGCCAGCAGCTTACGGGGGGCTTGGTACGAGCAGTACTTC | CASSLRGAWYEQYF
TRBJ1-1 | TRBV5-1 | TRBD1 | few | 16 | TGCGCCAGCAGCCGTGGGACAGGGGGCGAGAACACTGAAGCTTTCTTT | CASSRGTGGENTEAFF
TRBJ1-2 | TRBV12-3/TRBV12-4 | NA | NA | 15 | TGTGCCAGCAGTTTAGGAGCAGGGGAGGGCTATGGCTACACCTTC | CASSLGAGEGYGYTF
TRBJ2-3 | TRBV7-3 | NA | NA | 17 | TGTGCCAGCAGCTTAGGGCGGACTCGACACTCCACAGAAACGCAGTATTTT | CASSLGRTRHSTETQYF
TRBJ1-3 | TRBV5-1 | NA | NA | 16 | TGCGCCAGCAGCTTGGAGGCGGCGGCGGAGGGAAACACCATATATTTT | CASSLEAAAEGNTIYF
TRBJ2-5 | TRBV11-2 | TRBD2 | NA | 13 | TGTGCCAGCAGCGCTACTAGCGTAGAGACCCAGTACTTC | CASSATSVETQYF
TRBJ1-5 | TRBV27 | NA | NA | 13 | TGTGCCAGCAGCTGGGGTACAAACTCGCCCCAGCATTTT | CASSWGTNSPQHF
TRBJ2-2 | TRBV5-1 | NA | many | 18 | TGCGCCAGCAGCTTGGTTCTTCGATTGGGGGCCGACACCGGGGAGCTGTTTTTT | CASSLVLRLGADTGELFF
TRBJ2-3 | TRBV9 | TRBD2 | many | 14 | TGTGCCAGCAGCGTACTAGCGGGGGAGGATACGCAGTATTTT | CASSVLAGEDTQYF
TRBJ1-4 | TRBV12-3/TRBV12-4 | NA | NA | 15 | TGTGCCAGCAGTTTAAGGAGGGCTTTGAATGAAAAACTGTTTTTT | CASSLRRALNEKLFF
TRBJ2-1 | TRBV20-1 | TRBD1 | NA | 16 | TGCAGTGCTAGAGCAAAGGGACAGGGGGTAATGCATGAGCAGTTCTTC | CSARAKGQGVMHEQFF
TRBJ1-2 | TRBV5-1 | NA | few | 14 | TGCGCCAGCAGCTTGGAGGGAAACTTCTATGGCTACACCTTC | CASSLEGNFYGYTF
TRBJ1-3 | TRBV10-3 | NA | many | 13 | TGTGCCATCAGTGAGTCGAGAAGAAACACCATATATTTT | CAISESRRNTIYF
TRBJ2-1 | TRBV7-2 | NA | NA | 15 | TGTGCCAGCAGCTTAAGGACTCAAGGCACTCATGAGCAGTTCTTC | CASSLRTQGTHEQFF
TRBJ2-7 | TRBV18 | NA | NA | 16 | TGTGCCAGCTCACCATCCCTAATCGAATCCAAGAACGGGCAGTACTTC | CASSPSLIESKNGQYF
TRBJ2-7 | TRBV27 | TRBD2 | NA | 15 | TGTGCCAGCAGTTTCAAGGCCGGGGGGGCCTACGAGCAGTACTTC | CASSFKAGGAYEQYF
TRBJ2-2 | TRBV12-3/TRBV12-4 | TRBD2 | NA | 16 | TGTGCCAGCAGTCCCCTCAGCGGGGACTACACCGGGGAGCTGTTTTTT | CASSPLSGDYTGELFF
TRBJ1-4 | TRBV4-1 | NA | few | 12 | TGCGCCAGCAGCCATGACCAGGAAAAACTGTTTTTT | CASSHDQEKLFF
TRBJ2-2 | TRBV6-4 | NA | many | 14 | TGTGCCAGCAGTGTGGAGTCGAACACCGGGGAGCTGTTTTTT | CASSVESNTGELFF
TRBJ2-7 | TRBV25-1 | NA | NA | 16 | TGTGCCAGCAGTGGATACCGGGACGCCTCCTCCTACGAGCAGTACTTC | CASSGYRDASSYEQYF
TRBJ2-2 | TRBV27 | NA | few | 16 | TGTGCCAGCAGTTTCGAGGGCAGGGCGCCCACCGGGGAGCTGTTTTTT | CASSFEGRAPTGELFF
TRBJ2-7 | TRBV12-3/TRBV12-4 | NA | many | 14 | TGTGCCAGCAGTTCGCAGGCGGGGATGGGCGAGCAGTACTTC | CASSSQAGMGEQYF
TRBJ2-1 | TRBV20-1 | NA | many | 11 | TGCAGTGCTAGAGGGTCAAATGAGCAGTTCTTC | CSARGSNEQFF
TRBJ2-5 | TRBV11-2 | NA | NA | 15 | TGTGCCAGCAGCTTAGTCACAGGATGGTATGAGACCCAGTACTTC | CASSLVTGWYETQYF
TRBJ2-1 | TRBV7-8 | NA | NA | 17 | TGTGCCAGCAGCTCACGGGGCGCCTTTAACTCCTACAATGAGCAGTTCTTC | CASSSRGAFNSYNEQFF
TRBJ1-5 | TRBV18 | TRBD1 | few | 16 | TGTGCCAGCTCACAGACAGGGGGCATGAGCAATCAGCCCCAGCATTTT | CASSQTGGMSNQPQHF
TRBJ2-3 | TRBV29-1 | NA | many | 14 | TGCAGCGTTGAAGGCCTTTCTAGCACAGATACGCAGTATTTT | CSVEGLSSTDTQYF
TRBJ1-5 | TRBV7-9 | NA | NA | 14 | TGTGCCAGCAGCTCCGGAGCCCCGGATCAGCCCCAGCATTTT | CASSSGAPDQPQHF
TRBJ2-5 | TRBV20-1 | TRBD2 | few | 15 | TGCAGTGCTAGAGATCGTGGCGGGAGTGGGGCGACCCAGTACTTC | CSARDRGGSGATQYF
TRBJ2-7 | TRBV15 | TRBD1 | few | 15 | TGTGCCACCAGCATAGGACAGGGGACCTCCTACGAGCAGTACTTC | CATSIGQGTSYEQYF
TRBJ2-1 | TRBV20-1 | TRBD2 | many | 18 | TGCAGTGCTAGACAACCGGGACTAGCGGGATATTCCTACAATGAGCAGTTCTTC | CSARQPGLAGYSYNEQFF
TRBJ1-4 | TRBV6-5 | NA | many | 16 | TGTGCCAGCAGTTACCACCGGCCGGGACACGGGTTGGAACTGTTTTTT | CASSYHRPGHGLELFF
TRBJ1-3 | TRBV3-1 | NA | NA | 14 | TGTGCCAGCAGCCAAGATCATTTGGACGGCACCATATATTTT | CASSQDHLDGTIYF
TRBJ2-1 | TRBV5-1 | TRBD1 | few | 16 | TGCGCCAGCAGGGGGACAGATAACGGCTGGCGCAATGAGCAGTTCTTC | CASRGTDNGWRNEQFF
TRBJ2-1 | TRBV20-1 | TRBD2 | NA | 13 | TGCAGTGCCCACGGGGGGGGTTACAATGAGCAGTTCTTC | CSAHGGGYNEQFF
TRBJ2-7 | TRBV18 | NA | NA | 13 | TGTGCCAGCTCCCCCAGCGGGCCCAGCGAGCAGTACTTC | CASSPSGPSEQYF
TRBJ2-7 | TRBV7-3 | NA | few | 13 | TGTGCCAGCAGCCCCGGGTCCTTTGGGCAGCAGTACTTC | CASSPGSFGQQYF
TRBJ2-2 | TRBV4-2 | NA | NA | 15 | TGTGCCAGCAGCCCAGGGGAAGCGAACACCGGGGAGCTGTTTTTT | CASSPGEANTGELFF
TRBJ1-2 | TRBV6-5 | TRBD1 | NA | 14 | TGTGCCAGCAGACAACCAGGGGGTAACTATGGCTACACCTTC | CASRQPGGNYGYTF
TRBJ2-7 | TRBV7-9 | NA | NA | 15 | TGTGCCAGCAGCAAATATGACGGTCCGACCTACGAGCAGTACTTC | CASSKYDGPTYEQYF
TRBJ2-2 | TRBV20-1 | NA | NA | 15 | TGCAGTGCTAGAGCGGGCAGACCGAACACCGGGGAGCTGTTTTTT | CSARAGRPNTGELFF
TRBJ1-4 | TRBV6-5 | NA | NA | 14 | TGTGCCAGCAGTCAAACCCGACAGATTGAAAAACTGTTTTTT | CASSQTRQIEKLFF
TRBJ2-7 | TRBV28 | NA | few | 13 | TGTGCCAGCCGTCGGTACAACTCCTACGAGCAGTACTTC | CASRRYNSYEQYF